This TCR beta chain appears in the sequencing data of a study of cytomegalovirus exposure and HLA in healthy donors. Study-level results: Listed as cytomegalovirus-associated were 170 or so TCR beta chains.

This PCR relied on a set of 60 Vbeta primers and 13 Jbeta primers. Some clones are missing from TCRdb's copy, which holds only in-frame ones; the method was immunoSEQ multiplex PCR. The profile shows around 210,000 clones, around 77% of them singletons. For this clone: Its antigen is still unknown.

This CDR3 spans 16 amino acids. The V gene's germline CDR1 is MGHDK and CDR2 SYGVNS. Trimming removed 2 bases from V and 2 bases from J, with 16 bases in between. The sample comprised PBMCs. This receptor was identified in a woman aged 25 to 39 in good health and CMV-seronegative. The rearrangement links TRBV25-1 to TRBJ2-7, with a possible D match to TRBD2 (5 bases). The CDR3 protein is CASSESLADGTYEQYF. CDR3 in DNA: TGTGCCAGCAGTGAAAGCCTGGCGGACGGGACCTACGAGCAGTACTTC.